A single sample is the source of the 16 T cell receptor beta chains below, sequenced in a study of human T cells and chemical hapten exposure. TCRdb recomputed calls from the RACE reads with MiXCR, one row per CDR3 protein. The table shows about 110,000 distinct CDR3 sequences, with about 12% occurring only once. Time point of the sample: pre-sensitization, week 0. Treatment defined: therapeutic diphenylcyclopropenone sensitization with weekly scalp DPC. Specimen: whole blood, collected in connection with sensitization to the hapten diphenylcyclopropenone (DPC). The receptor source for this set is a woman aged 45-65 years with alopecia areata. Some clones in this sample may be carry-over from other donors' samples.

The CDR3 is CASSPGTVSNQPQHF. CDR3 sequence (DNA): TGTGCCAGCAGCCCGGGGACAGTCTCTAATCAGCCCCAGCATTTT. The chain uses TRBV3-1 and TRBJ1-5; 7 bases align to TRBD1. This CDR3 spans 15 amino acids. The germline V gene has CDR1 LGHDT and CDR2 YNNKEL (reference sequence). V dropped 4 bases and J dropped 4; count of bases not matched to a gene: 7.

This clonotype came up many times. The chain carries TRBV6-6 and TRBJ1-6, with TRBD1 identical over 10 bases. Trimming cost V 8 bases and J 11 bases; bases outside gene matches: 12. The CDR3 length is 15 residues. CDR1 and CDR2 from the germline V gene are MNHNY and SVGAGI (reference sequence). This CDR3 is CASGRTGGVTTPLHF. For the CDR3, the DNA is TGTGCCAGCGGGAGGACAGGGGGAGTTACGACACCCCTCCACTTT.

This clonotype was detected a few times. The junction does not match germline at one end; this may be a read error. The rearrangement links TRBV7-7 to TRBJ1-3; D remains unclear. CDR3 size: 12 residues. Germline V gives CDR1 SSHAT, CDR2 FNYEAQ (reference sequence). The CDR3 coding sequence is TGTGCTAGCAGCTTAACTGGAAACACCATATATTTT. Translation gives CASSLTGNTIYF.

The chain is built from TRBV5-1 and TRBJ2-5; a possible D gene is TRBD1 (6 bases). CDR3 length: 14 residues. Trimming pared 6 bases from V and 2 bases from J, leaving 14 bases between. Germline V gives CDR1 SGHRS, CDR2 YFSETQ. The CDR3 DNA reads TGCGCCAGCACCGGCGGACAGCAACAAGAGACCCAGTACTTC. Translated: CASTGGQQQETQYF.

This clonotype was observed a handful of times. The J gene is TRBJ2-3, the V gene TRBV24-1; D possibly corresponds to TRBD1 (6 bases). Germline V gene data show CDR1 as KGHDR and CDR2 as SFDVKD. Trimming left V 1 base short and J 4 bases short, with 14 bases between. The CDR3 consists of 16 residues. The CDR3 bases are TGTGCCACCAGTGATTTAACGGACAGTACTTCAGATACGCAGTATTTT. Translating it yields CATSDLTDSTSDTQYF.

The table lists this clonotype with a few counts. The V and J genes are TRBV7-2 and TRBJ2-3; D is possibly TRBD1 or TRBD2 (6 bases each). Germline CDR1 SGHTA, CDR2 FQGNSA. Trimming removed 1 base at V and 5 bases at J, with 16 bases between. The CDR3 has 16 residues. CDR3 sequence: CASSLVFRGPGDTQYF. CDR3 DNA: TGTGCCAGCAGCTTAGTGTTTCGGGGGCCCGGAGATACGCAGTATTTT.

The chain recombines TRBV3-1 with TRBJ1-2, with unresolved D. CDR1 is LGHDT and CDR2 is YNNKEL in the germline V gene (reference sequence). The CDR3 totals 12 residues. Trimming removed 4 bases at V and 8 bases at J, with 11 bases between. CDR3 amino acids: CASSLAGIGYTF. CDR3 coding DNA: TGTGCCAGCAGCCTAGCAGGTATCGGCTACACCTTC.

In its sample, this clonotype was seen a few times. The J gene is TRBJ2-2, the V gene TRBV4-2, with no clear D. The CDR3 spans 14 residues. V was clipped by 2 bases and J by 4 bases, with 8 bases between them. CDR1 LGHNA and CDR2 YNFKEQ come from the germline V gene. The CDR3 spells CASSQRASTGELFF. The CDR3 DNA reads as TGTGCCAGCAGCCAAAGGGCTTCCACCGGGGAGCTGTTTTTT.

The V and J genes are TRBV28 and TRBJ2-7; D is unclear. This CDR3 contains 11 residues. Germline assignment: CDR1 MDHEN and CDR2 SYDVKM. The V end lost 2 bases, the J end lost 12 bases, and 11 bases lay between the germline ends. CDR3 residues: CASSLRSVPYF. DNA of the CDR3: TGTGCCAGCAGTTTACGGTCAGTCCCGTACTTC.

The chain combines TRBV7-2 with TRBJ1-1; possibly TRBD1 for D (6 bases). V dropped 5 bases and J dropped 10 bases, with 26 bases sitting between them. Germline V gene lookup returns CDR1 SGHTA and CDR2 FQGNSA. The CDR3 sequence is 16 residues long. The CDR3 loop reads CASSPGGADTRRGAFF. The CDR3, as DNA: TGTGCCAGCAGCCCGGGGGGGGCGGACACTCGACGGGGAGCTTTCTTT.

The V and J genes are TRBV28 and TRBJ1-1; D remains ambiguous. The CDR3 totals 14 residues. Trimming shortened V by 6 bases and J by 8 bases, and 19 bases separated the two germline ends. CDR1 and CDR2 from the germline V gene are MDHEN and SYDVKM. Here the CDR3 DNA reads TGTGCCAGCAGACTCCCCAATGGTCAAAGGGAAGCTTTCTTT. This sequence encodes CASRLPNGQREAFF.

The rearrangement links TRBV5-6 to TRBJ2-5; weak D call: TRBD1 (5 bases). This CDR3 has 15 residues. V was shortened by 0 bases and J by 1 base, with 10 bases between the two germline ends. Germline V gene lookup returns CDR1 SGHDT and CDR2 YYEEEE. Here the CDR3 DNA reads TGTGCCAGCAGCTTGGGGCAGGGATCCCAAGAGACCCAGTACTTC. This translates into CASSLGQGSQETQYF.

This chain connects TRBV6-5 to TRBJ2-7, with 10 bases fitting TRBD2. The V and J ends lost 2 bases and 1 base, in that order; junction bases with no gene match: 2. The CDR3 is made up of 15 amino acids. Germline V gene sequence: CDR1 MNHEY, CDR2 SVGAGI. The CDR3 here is CASSYISGRSYEQYF. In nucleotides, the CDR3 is TGTGCCAGCAGTTACATTAGCGGGAGGTCCTACGAGCAGTACTTC.

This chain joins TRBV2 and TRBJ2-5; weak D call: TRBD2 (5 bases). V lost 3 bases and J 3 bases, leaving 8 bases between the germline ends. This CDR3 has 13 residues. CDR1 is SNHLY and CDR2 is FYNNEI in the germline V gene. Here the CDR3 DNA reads TGTGCCAGCAGTGAGGCCGGGGAAGAGACCCAGTACTTC. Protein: CASSEAGEETQYF.

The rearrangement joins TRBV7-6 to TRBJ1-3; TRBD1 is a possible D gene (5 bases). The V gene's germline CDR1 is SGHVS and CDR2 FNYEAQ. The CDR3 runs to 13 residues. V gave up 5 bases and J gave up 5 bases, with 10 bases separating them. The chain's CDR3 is CASSTGGRNTIYF. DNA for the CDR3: TGTGCCAGCAGCACAGGAGGAAGAAACACCATATATTTT.

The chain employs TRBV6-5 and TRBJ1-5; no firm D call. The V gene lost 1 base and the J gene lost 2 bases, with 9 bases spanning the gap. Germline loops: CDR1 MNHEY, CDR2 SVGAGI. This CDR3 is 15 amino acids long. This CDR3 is CASSYYPGGNQPQHF. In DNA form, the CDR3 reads TGTGCCAGCAGTTACTACCCCGGTGGCAATCAGCCCCAGCATTTT.